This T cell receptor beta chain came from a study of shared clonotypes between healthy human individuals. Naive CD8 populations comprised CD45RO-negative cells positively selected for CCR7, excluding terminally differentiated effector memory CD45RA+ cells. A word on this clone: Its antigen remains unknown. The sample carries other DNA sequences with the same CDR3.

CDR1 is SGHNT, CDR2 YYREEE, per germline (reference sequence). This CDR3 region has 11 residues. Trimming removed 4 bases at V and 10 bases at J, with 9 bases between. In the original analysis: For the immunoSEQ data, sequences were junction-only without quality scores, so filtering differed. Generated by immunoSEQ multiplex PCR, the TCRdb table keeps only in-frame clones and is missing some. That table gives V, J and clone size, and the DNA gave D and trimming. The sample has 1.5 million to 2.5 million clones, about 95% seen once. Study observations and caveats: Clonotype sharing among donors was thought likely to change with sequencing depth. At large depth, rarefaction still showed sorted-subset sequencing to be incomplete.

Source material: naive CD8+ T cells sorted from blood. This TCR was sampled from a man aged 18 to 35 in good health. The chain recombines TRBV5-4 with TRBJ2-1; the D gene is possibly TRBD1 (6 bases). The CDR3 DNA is TGTGCCAGCAGCCTAGGGGGAGAGCAGTTCTTC. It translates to CASSLGGEQFF.